This T cell receptor (beta chain) was captured by sequencing in a study of early T cells in non-severe SARS-CoV-2 infection. About the research overall: Sequencing of unsorted whole blood was done on bulk RNA, leaving chains unpaired. Study conclusions and caveats: Using VDJdb, the matching emphasized anti-spike CD8 responses while missing private and CD4 specificities.

Individual cDNA molecules carried attached unique molecular identifiers. TCRdb re-derived calls from the 5' RACE reads in MiXCR, one entry per CDR3 protein. The table lists 60,000 to 65,000 distinct CDR3 sequences, approximately 9.2% of them singletons. The CDR3 has 14 residues. The germline V gene encodes CDR1 SSHAT and CDR2 FNYEAQ (reference sequence). About this clonotype itself: The antigen is not known. An end of the junction does not agree with germline; a read error may underlie this.

This specimen consisted of whole blood, obtained at baseline. This sequence originates from an adult who was a healthcare worker with PCR-confirmed SARS-CoV-2 infection or an uninfected control (not recorded which). The gene calls are TRBV7-7 and TRBJ1-1; no clear D gene. Here the CDR3 reads CASSLQRQRTEAFF. The CDR3 bases are TGTGCTAGCAGCTTACAAAGGCAGAGGACTGAAGCTTTCTTT.